Listed below are T cell receptor beta chains from one sample, sequenced in a study of shared clonotypes between healthy human individuals. Clones were sequenced by immunoSEQ multiplex PCR, and TCRdb holds only the in-frame ones, with some missing. There are about 680,000 clones in the sample; 92% occur only once, and roughly 22% lies in the top ten. The sequencing sample was made of naive CD8+ T cells sorted from blood. The origin of the receptors is a man in his thirties or forties in good health. Both conserved end residues are part of each CDR3. The D gene is left open where the match is weak. Not all rows give a size; the values are once, few, many and, for expanded clones, a class.

clone_size,j_call,v_call,d_call,cdr3_aa,cdr3_nt
NA,TRBJ2-7,TRBV27,NA,CASSHLGTVGPYEQYF,TGTGCCAGCAGTCACCTAGGGACTGTGGGTCCGTACGAGCAGTACTTC
NA,TRBJ1-2,TRBV5-6,NA,CASSLVTGRHGYTF,TGTGCCAGCAGCTTGGTTACAGGTCGACATGGCTACACCTTC
NA,TRBJ2-1,TRBV27,TRBD2,CASSLGTRDNEQFF,TGTGCCAGCAGTTTAGGGACTAGAGACAATGAGCAGTTCTTC
NA,TRBJ2-6,TRBV7-3,NA,CASHAIRSGANVLTF,TGTGCCAGCCACGCTATCCGCTCTGGGGCCAACGTCCTGACTTTC
NA,TRBJ2-7,TRBV30,NA,CAWEASYEQYF,TGTGCCTGGGAGGCGTCCTACGAGCAGTACTTC
NA,TRBJ2-1,TRBV9,NA,CASSPGAGYSNEQFF,TGTGCCAGCAGCCCGGGGGCAGGGTATTCCAATGAGCAGTTCTTC
NA,TRBJ2-2,TRBV19,TRBD2,CASSPGLAGGAGELFF,TGTGCCAGTAGCCCGGGACTAGCGGGAGGGGCCGGGGAGCTGTTTTTT
NA,TRBJ2-5,TRBV15,TRBD1,CATSREGQSQETQYF,TGTGCCACCAGCAGAGAGGGACAGTCCCAAGAGACCCAGTACTTC
NA,TRBJ1-2,TRBV5-1,NA,CASSLRTDPYGYTF,TGCGCCAGCAGCTTGCGGACAGACCCCTATGGCTACACCTTC
NA,TRBJ2-7,TRBV9,TRBD2,CASSGELAGIYEQYF,TGTGCCAGCAGCGGAGAGCTAGCGGGAATTTACGAGCAGTACTTC
NA,TRBJ1-3,TRBV21-1,NA,CASSPLWTSGNTIYF,TGTGCCAGCAGCCCTCTTTGGACCTCTGGAAACACCATATATTTT
NA,TRBJ1-4,TRBV28,NA,CASSLLANEKLFF,TGTGCCAGCAGTTTATTGGCTAATGAAAAACTGTTTTTT
once,TRBJ2-3,TRBV7-6,TRBD2,CASSPLGGASGGTDTQYF,TGTGCCAGCAGCCCCCTCGGGGGAGCTAGCGGGGGCACAGATACGCAGTATTTT
NA,TRBJ2-1,TRBV11-2,TRBD1,CASSHLGQGHYNEQFF,TGTGCCAGCAGCCACCTGGGACAGGGGCACTACAATGAGCAGTTCTTC
NA,TRBJ2-1,TRBV7-6,NA,CASSPRRFNEQFF,TGTGCCAGCAGCCCTCGGAGATTCAATGAGCAGTTCTTC
once,TRBJ2-3,TRBV30,NA,CAWSVGGARPQYF,TGTGCCTGGAGTGTTGGGGGGGCCCGCCCGCAGTATTTT
NA,TRBJ2-1,TRBV19,TRBD2,CASSPDLFSGRAGEQFF,TGTGCCAGTAGTCCCGACCTTTTTAGCGGGAGGGCCGGTGAGCAGTTCTTC
NA,TRBJ2-5,TRBV2,TRBD2,CASGSTSGSLQETQYF,TGTGCCAGCGGATCCACTAGCGGGAGTCTCCAAGAGACCCAGTACTTC
NA,TRBJ2-5,TRBV7-9,TRBD1,CASSGGQGWETQYF,TGTGCCAGCAGCGGGGGACAGGGGTGGGAGACCCAGTACTTC
NA,TRBJ2-1,TRBV5-4,TRBD2,CASGSGLAGGGAYNEQFF,TGTGCCAGCGGATCCGGACTAGCGGGAGGCGGGGCCTACAATGAGCAGTTCTTC
NA,TRBJ2-7,TRBV5-1,NA,CASSLEWDYEQYF,TGCGCCAGCAGCTTGGAATGGGACTACGAGCAGTACTTC
NA,TRBJ2-7,TRBV10-2,TRBD1,CAIPGQGAWEQYF,TGCGCCATCCCGGGACAGGGGGCTTGGGAGCAGTACTTC
NA,TRBJ1-5,TRBV28,NA,CASSFSGDQPQHF,TGTGCCAGCAGTTTCTCGGGGGATCAGCCCCAGCATTTT
NA,TRBJ2-7,TRBV12-5,TRBD2,CASGFRTSGLAGEHTRPYEQYF,TGTGCTAGTGGTTTTCGGACTTCTGGACTAGCGGGAGAACACACCCGCCCATACGAGCAGTACTTC
NA,TRBJ2-3,TRBV5-5,TRBD2,CASRTLLAGGRNTQYF,TGTGCCAGCAGAACCCTCCTAGCGGGAGGGAGGAATACGCAGTATTTT
NA,TRBJ1-2,TRBV11-2,NA,CASSLYETGYTF,TGTGCCAGCAGCTTGTATGAGACAGGCTACACCTTC
once,TRBJ1-1,TRBV21-1,NA,CASSKGEGQMGSDTEAFF,TGTGCCAGCAGCAAAGGTGAAGGACAAATGGGGTCTGACACTGAAGCTTTCTTT
NA,TRBJ2-1,TRBV28,NA,CASLPLGESSYNEQFF,TGTGCCAGCTTACCCCTCGGGGAAAGCTCCTACAATGAGCAGTTCTTC
NA,TRBJ2-7,TRBV29-1,NA,CSVEVDSAYEQYF,TGCAGCGTTGAAGTTGACTCGGCCTACGAGCAGTACTTC
NA,TRBJ2-2,TRBV7-9,TRBD2,CASSFPSGSTGELFF,TGTGCCAGCAGCTTCCCTAGCGGGAGTACCGGGGAGCTGTTTTTT
NA,TRBJ2-7,TRBV7-9,NA,CASSHLGGAFGSEQYF,TGTGCCAGCAGCCATTTAGGGGGGGCGTTTGGGAGCGAGCAGTACTTC